These T cell receptor beta chains were read from a single sample in a study of glioma-infiltrating T cells. TCRdb reprocessed the multiplex PCR reads via MiXCR and lists one record per CDR3 protein. This table has about 130,000 distinct CDR3 sequences, under 25% appearing once. The sample comprised glioma tissue, nonneoplastic brain tissue, or PBMCs (not recorded which). These receptor sequences come from a human donor with low-grade glioma or glioblastoma, undergoing nonglioma brain surgery, or in good health (not recorded which). Each CDR3 is given with its conserved first and last residue. Fields, in order: D gene, J gene, V gene, clone size, CDR3 DNA, CDR3 protein. A D gene is named only where the DNA matches it firmly. Expanded clones are given a class, and other clones once, few, many or no size at all.

d_gene: .; j_gene: TRBJ1-1; v_gene: TRBV7-9; abundance: .; CDR3nt: TGTGCCAGCAGCTTAGCGGGAAGGGCCACTGAAGCTTCCTTT; CDR3aa: CASSLAGRATEASF
d_gene: .; j_gene: TRBJ1-2; v_gene: TRBV28; abundance: many; CDR3nt: TGTGCCAGCAGCTCCGTCGGGACTGGGATGTTCACCTTC; CDR3aa: CASSSVGTGMFTF
d_gene: TRBD1; j_gene: TRBJ1-4; v_gene: TRBV6-2/TRBV6-3; abundance: .; CDR3nt: TGTGCCAGCACCGGGGACAGCCGAAATGAAAAACTGTTTTTT; CDR3aa: CASTGDSRNEKLFF
d_gene: TRBD1; j_gene: TRBJ1-4; v_gene: TRBV7-9; abundance: few; CDR3nt: TGTGCCAGCAGCTTACGAGGGGGCCCGGGTGAAAAACTGTTTTTT; CDR3aa: CASSLRGGPGEKLFF
d_gene: .; j_gene: TRBJ1-4; v_gene: TRBV27; abundance: few; CDR3nt: TGTGCCAGCAGTTTTAGGCTGTACGGGGGAAATGAAAAACTGTTTTTT; CDR3aa: CASSFRLYGGNEKLFF
d_gene: .; j_gene: TRBJ1-2; v_gene: TRBV24-1; abundance: few; CDR3nt: TGTGCCACCTCTGGTCCTAACTATGGCTACACCTTC; CDR3aa: CATSGPNYGYTF
d_gene: .; j_gene: TRBJ1-6; v_gene: TRBV19; abundance: few; CDR3nt: TGTGCCAGTAGTACCCGGAGCTCCTATAATTCACCCCTCCACTTT; CDR3aa: CASSTRSSYNSPLHF
d_gene: .; j_gene: TRBJ1-1; v_gene: TRBV14; abundance: few; CDR3nt: TGTGCCAGCAGCCAAGATTTGGGTTTTACTGAAGCTTTCTTT; CDR3aa: CASSQDLGFTEAFF
d_gene: TRBD1; j_gene: TRBJ1-3; v_gene: TRBV15; abundance: many; CDR3nt: TGTGCCACCAGCAGAGGGACAGGGTCAGACACCATATATTTT; CDR3aa: CATSRGTGSDTIYF
d_gene: .; j_gene: TRBJ2-1; v_gene: TRBV7-3; abundance: many; CDR3nt: TGTGCCAGCAGCCCATCTACTACCTACAATGAGCAGTTCTTC; CDR3aa: CASSPSTTYNEQFF
d_gene: .; j_gene: TRBJ2-4; v_gene: TRBV7-2; abundance: few; CDR3nt: TGTGCCAGCGAGGGAATAAACATTCAGTACTTC; CDR3aa: CASEGINIQYF
d_gene: .; j_gene: TRBJ2-2; v_gene: TRBV6-1; abundance: .; CDR3nt: TGTGCCAGCAGGGCCCGGGTGGGCCACAGCACCGGGGAGCTGTTTTTT; CDR3aa: CASRARVGHSTGELFF
d_gene: .; j_gene: TRBJ1-3; v_gene: TRBV6-1; abundance: many; CDR3nt: TGTGCCAGCCATACCTCATCTGGAAACACCATATATTTT; CDR3aa: CASHTSSGNTIYF
d_gene: TRBD2; j_gene: TRBJ2-5; v_gene: TRBV20-1; abundance: .; CDR3nt: TGCAGCGCTAGCGGGGGCCAATTCCGGGAGACCCAGGACTTC; CDR3aa: CSASGGQFRETQDF
d_gene: .; j_gene: TRBJ1-3; v_gene: TRBV18; abundance: .; CDR3nt: TGTGCCAGCTCACCACTGGACGCGGCTGGAAACACCATATATTTT; CDR3aa: CASSPLDAAGNTIYF
d_gene: .; j_gene: TRBJ1-2; v_gene: TRBV7-9; abundance: few; CDR3nt: TGTGCCAGCAGCGTCGGGATTAACTATGGCTACACCTTC; CDR3aa: CASSVGINYGYTF
d_gene: .; j_gene: TRBJ1-6; v_gene: TRBV25-1; abundance: many; CDR3nt: TGTGCCACCGCGGGGCAGGGAGGGACCTATAATTCACCCCTCCACTTT; CDR3aa: CATAGQGGTYNSPLHF
d_gene: .; j_gene: TRBJ2-5; v_gene: TRBV24-1; abundance: few; CDR3nt: TGTGCCACCAGTGACCCCCGGGGACGGTCCGAGACCCAGTACTTC; CDR3aa: CATSDPRGRSETQYF
d_gene: TRBD1; j_gene: TRBJ1-1; v_gene: TRBV11-2; abundance: few; CDR3nt: TGTGCCAGCAGCCCTATATCATCAGCCGGGACAGGGACTAGCATGAACACTGAAGCTTTCTTT; CDR3aa: CASSPISSAGTGTSMNTEAFF
d_gene: .; j_gene: TRBJ1-5; v_gene: TRBV5-8; abundance: .; CDR3nt: TGTGCCAGCAGCTTGGACAGGGTTCAGCCCCAGCATTTT; CDR3aa: CASSLDRVQPQHF
d_gene: TRBD1; j_gene: TRBJ2-3; v_gene: TRBV20-1; abundance: .; CDR3nt: TGCAGTGCTAGAGACCGCCGGGACAGGGGGAATCAGCCCCAGTATTTT; CDR3aa: CSARDRRDRGNQPQYF
d_gene: TRBD1; j_gene: TRBJ2-2; v_gene: TRBV14; abundance: .; CDR3nt: TGTGCCAGCAGCCAAGGACAGGGGGGCACCGGGGAGCTGTTTTTT; CDR3aa: CASSQGQGGTGELFF
d_gene: TRBD1; j_gene: TRBJ1-2; v_gene: TRBV4-1; abundance: .; CDR3nt: TGCGCCAGCAGCGTCCGGGACAGGGAACTTTATGGCTACACCTTC; CDR3aa: CASSVRDRELYGYTF
d_gene: TRBD2; j_gene: TRBJ2-1; v_gene: TRBV4-1; abundance: few; CDR3nt: TGCGCCAGCAGCCAAGTGGAGCGGGGCGCCCTGGATGAGCAGTTCTTC; CDR3aa: CASSQVERGALDEQFF
d_gene: .; j_gene: TRBJ1-2; v_gene: TRBV10-3; abundance: few; CDR3nt: TGTGCCATCAGTGAACCTCGGCAGGCCCCATGGGACTATGGCTACACCTTC; CDR3aa: CAISEPRQAPWDYGYTF
d_gene: .; j_gene: TRBJ1-2; v_gene: TRBV3-1; abundance: .; CDR3nt: TGTGCCAGCAGCCAAGGCGGGGGACACTATGGCTACACCTTC; CDR3aa: CASSQGGGHYGYTF
d_gene: .; j_gene: TRBJ2-3; v_gene: TRBV7-2; abundance: .; CDR3nt: TGTGCCAGCAGCCCTTCGGGCAGCACAGATACGCAGTATTTT; CDR3aa: CASSPSGSTDTQYF
d_gene: TRBD1; j_gene: TRBJ2-5; v_gene: TRBV6-2/TRBV6-3; abundance: many; CDR3nt: TGTGCCAGCAACGACAGGGTTCGCGAGGAGACCCAGTACTTC; CDR3aa: CASNDRVREETQYF